This TCR beta chain emerged from a study of T cell repertoires in cytomegalovirus infection. At the level of the study: CMV epitopes, recently identified HLA-C-restricted and well-studied HLA-B-restricted, were used. The public TCR beta signatures pointed to both CMV infection and matching HLA type. Study findings and constraints: HLA-C-restricted CMV-specific TCR beta clonotypes prevailed in the ex vivo response. Adding up the frequency of public TCR beta families identified people who carried CMV plus the relevant HLA.

In regard to this clonotype: Its target is not known.

TCRdb ran MiXCR on the reads and lists one entry per CDR3 protein. The repertoire holds some 590,000 distinct CDR3 sequences, with approximately 40% as singletons. Looked up from germline, CDR1 is MDHEN and CDR2 is SYDVKM. This CDR3 is 17 amino acids long. V shed 9 bases and J 0 bases; nucleotides not matched to a gene: 14. The source of this sequence is a human donor in good health (CMV status not recorded). Some clones in this sample may be carry-over from other donors' samples. The V call is TRBV28, the J call TRBJ2-1, with 7 bases aligning to TRBD2. This sample comprised cultured PBMCs, obtained from culture after CMV antigen stimulation. The CDR3 loop reads CASIGLEGGSSYNEQFF. DNA for the CDR3: TGTGCCAGTATCGGACTAGAGGGAGGGAGCTCCTACAATGAGCAGTTCTTC.